This TCR beta chain was observed in a study of shared clonotypes between healthy human individuals. Background on the study: The donor group consisted of a couple of women and a few men, aged 18 to 49.

Profiled with immunoSEQ multiplex PCR; TCRdb holds only in-frame clones, not every one. The repertoire holds about 1.1 million clones, approximately 80% seen once, with approximately 0.9% in the top ten. The ends were cut back, 6 bases at V and 6 bases at J, with 17 bases in the middle. This CDR3 comprises 15 residues. The V gene's germline CDR1 is LNHNV and CDR2 YYDKDF (reference sequence). The study drew all its donors from Caucasian adults living in Nashville, Tennessee. This clone has a handful of counts. V is TRBV15 and J is TRBJ2-2; tentative D call: TRBD1 (6 bases). The clonotype was recovered from a man aged 18 to 35 in good health. Some clones in this sample may be carry-over from other donors' samples. Material for sequencing was memory CD4+ T cells from PBMCs. This sample's subset: CD45RA-negative fraction. CDR3 nucleotide sequence: TGTGCCACCAGGGAACAGGGAAAGGTGGCCGGGGAGCTGTTTTTT. This codes for CATREQGKVAGELFF.